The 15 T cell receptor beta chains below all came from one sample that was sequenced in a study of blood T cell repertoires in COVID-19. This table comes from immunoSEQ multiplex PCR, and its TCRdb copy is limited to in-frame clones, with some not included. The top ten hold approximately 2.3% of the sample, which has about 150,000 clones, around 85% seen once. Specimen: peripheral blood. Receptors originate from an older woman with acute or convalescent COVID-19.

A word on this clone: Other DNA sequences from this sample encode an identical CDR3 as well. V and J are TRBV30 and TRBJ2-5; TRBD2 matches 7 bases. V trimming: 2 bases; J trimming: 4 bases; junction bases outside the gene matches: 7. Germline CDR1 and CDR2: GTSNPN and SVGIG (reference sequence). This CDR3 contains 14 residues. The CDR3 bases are TGTGCCTGGAGTACGGGGGGAGGTGGAGAGACCCAGTACTTC. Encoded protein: CAWSTGGGGETQYF. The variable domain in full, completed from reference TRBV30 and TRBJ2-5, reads SQTIHQWPATLVQPVGSPLSLECTVEGTSNPNLYWYRQAAGRGLQLLFYSVGIGQISSEVPQNLSASRPQDRQFILSSKKLLLSDSGFYLCAWSTGGGGETQYFGPGTRLLVL.

The CDR3 region is CSVDRDRTQAFF. As DNA, the CDR3 is TGCAGCGTAGACCGGGACAGGACTCAAGCTTTCTTT. The genes are TRBV29-1 and TRBJ1-1; the match to TRBD1 covers 8 bases. With V trimmed by 6 bases and J by 9 bases, 9 bases remained unmatched. The length of the CDR3 is 12 residues. The germline V gene has CDR1 SQVTM and CDR2 ANQGSEA.

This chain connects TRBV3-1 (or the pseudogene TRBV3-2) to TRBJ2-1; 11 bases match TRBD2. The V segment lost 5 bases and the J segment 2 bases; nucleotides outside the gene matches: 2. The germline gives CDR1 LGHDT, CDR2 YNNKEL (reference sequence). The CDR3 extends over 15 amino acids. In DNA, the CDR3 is TGTGCCAGCAGCTTAGCGGGGGGGCCCTACAATGAGCAGTTCTTC. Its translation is CASSLAGGPYNEQFF.

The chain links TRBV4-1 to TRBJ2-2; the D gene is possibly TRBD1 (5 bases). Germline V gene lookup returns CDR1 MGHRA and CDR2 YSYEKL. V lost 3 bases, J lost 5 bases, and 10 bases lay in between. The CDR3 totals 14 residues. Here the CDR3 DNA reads TGCGCCAGCAGCCACCAAGGGGCGACCGGGGAGCTGTTTTTT. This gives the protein CASSHQGATGELFF.

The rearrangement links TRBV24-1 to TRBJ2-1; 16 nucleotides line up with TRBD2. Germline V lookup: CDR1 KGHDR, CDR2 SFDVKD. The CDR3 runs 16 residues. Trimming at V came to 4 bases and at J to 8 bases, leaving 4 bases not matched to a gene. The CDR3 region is CATSDAGLAGGYEQFF. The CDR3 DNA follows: TGTGCCACCAGTGACGCGGGACTAGCGGGGGGGTATGAGCAGTTCTTC.

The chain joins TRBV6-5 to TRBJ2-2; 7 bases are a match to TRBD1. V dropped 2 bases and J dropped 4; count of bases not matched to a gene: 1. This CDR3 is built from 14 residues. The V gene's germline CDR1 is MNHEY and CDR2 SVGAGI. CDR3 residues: CASSYRQGTGELFF. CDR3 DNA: TGTGCCAGCAGTTACCGACAGGGCACCGGGGAGCTGTTTTTT.

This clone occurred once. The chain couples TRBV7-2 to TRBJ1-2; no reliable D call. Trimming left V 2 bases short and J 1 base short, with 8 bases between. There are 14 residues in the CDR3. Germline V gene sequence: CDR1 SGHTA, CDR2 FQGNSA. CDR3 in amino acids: CASSLSRDNYGYTF. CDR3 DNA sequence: TGTGCCAGCAGCTTAAGTCGGGATAACTATGGCTACACCTTC.

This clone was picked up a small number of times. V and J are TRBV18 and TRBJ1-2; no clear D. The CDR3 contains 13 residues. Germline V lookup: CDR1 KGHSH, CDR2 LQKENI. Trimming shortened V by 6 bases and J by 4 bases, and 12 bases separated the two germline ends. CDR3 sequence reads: CASSATFAYGYTF. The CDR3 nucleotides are TGTGCCAGCTCGGCGACATTCGCCTATGGCTACACCTTC.

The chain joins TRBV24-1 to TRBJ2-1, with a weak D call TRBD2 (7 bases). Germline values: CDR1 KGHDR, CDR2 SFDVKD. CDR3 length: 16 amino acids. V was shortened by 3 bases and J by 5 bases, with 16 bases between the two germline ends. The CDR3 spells CATSDPGGGRDNEQFF. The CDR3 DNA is TGTGCCACCAGTGATCCCGGCGGGGGCAGGGACAATGAGCAGTTCTTC.

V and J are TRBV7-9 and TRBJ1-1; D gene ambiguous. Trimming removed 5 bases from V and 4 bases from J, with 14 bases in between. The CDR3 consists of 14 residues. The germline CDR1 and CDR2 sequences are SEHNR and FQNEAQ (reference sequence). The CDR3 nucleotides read TGTGCCAGCAGCCAGCAGGAATACAGCACTGAAGCTTTCTTT. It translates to CASSQQEYSTEAFF.

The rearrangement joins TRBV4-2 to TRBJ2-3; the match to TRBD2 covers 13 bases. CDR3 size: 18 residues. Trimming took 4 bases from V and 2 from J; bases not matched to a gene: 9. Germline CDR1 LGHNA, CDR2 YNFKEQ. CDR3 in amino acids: CASSPQPGLAGYTDTQYF. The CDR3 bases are TGTGCCAGCAGCCCCCAACCGGGACTAGCGGGGTACACAGATACGCAGTATTTT.

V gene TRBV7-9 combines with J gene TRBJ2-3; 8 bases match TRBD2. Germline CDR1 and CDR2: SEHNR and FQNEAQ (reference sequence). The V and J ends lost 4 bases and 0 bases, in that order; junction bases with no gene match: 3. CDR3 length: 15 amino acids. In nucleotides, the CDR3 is TGTGCCAGCAGCTCCCGGGGGGGTAGCACAGATACGCAGTATTTT. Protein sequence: CASSSRGGSTDTQYF.

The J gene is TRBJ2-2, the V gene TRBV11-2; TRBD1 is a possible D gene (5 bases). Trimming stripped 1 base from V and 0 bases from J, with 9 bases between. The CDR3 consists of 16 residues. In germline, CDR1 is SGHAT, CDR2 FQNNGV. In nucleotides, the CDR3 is TGTGCCAGCAGCTTAGTTGACAGACCGAACACCGGGGAGCTGTTTTTT. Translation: CASSLVDRPNTGELFF.

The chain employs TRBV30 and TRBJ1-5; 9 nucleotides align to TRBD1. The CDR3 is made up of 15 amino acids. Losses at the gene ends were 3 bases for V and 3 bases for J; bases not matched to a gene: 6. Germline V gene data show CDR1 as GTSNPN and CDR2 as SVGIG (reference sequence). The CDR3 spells CAWSATGGNNQPQHF. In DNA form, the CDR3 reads TGTGCCTGGAGCGCAACAGGGGGCAACAATCAGCCCCAGCATTTT.

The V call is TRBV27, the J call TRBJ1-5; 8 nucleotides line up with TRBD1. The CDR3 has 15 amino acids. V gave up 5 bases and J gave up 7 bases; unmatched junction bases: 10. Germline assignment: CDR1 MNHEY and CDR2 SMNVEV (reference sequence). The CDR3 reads CASSPLDRGGQPQHF. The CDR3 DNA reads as TGTGCCAGCAGTCCCCTAGACAGGGGCGGGCAGCCCCAGCATTTT.